This TCR beta chain was recorded in a study of a mutant IDH1 vaccine in newly diagnosed glioma. Study-wide background: Vaccination was launched 4-6 weeks after radiotherapy alone, or with temozolomide cycles.

TCRdb's copy holds only in-frame clones and misses some; the assay was immunoSEQ multiplex PCR. This table has approximately 30,000 clones, roughly 80% appearing once. As regards this clone: Its antigen is not known.

Time point indicated: week 23, last vaccination. Mutant IDH1 20-mer peptide, at 300 ug, made up each vaccine dose, with topical imiquimod. CDR1 SGHRS and CDR2 YFSETQ come from the germline V gene. This CDR3 contains 15 residues. V trimming: 3 bases; J trimming: 2 bases; junction bases outside the gene matches: 4. This clonotype originated in a woman aged 25 to 39 with glioma. V and J are TRBV5-1 and TRBJ2-3; TRBD2 matches at 9 bases. The sample was PBMCs, taken from a glioma patient whose treatment included an IDH1 peptide vaccine. CDR3 coding DNA: TGCGCCAGCAGCTCTAGCGGGACGTCCACAGATACGCAGTATTTT. Encoded protein: CASSSSGTSTDTQYF.